This TCR beta chain was sequenced for a study of CD8 T cells in Susac syndrome (dated 2019 in TCRdb). For the wider study: The study used repertoire sequencing to test whether antigen drove CD8+ T cell activation and differentiation in Susac syndrome. Clonality of the CD8+ T cell repertoire was compared between more than 10 healthy donors, roughly 14 Susac syndrome patients and under 19 multiple sclerosis patients.

The CDR3 runs 15 amino acids, cysteine and phenylalanine included. Only CDR3 DNA is held: 45 bases, read in frame from base 1. Trimming removed 1 base from V and 3 bases from J, leaving 13 bases between the germline ends. The germline V gene encodes CDR1 MNHNS and CDR2 SASEGT. RNA was extracted using the RNeasy kit, and about 0.5 to 1 ug of the RNA was reverse transcribed with random hexamers. The immunoSEQ multiplex PCR assay, which covers 54 Vbeta and 13 Jbeta segments, was used to amplify TCR beta CDR3 regions. PCR amplification bias was corrected by using a synthetic template baseline for primer optimization and computational correction. The authors' pipeline ran thus. Reads were annotated to V, D and J genes according to IMGT and were analyzed with immunoSEQ Analyzer, with only productive sequences retained. To calculate clonality, Shannon entropy was normalized by log2 of the number of productive unique sequences and then subtracted from one. Public and private clones were assessed among the 100 most prevalent clones of each patient and control. A clone was defined as Susac-specific if it was absent from the healthy and MS cohorts, from some 1,100 published viral clones and from other ImmuneACCESS disease sequences. Using fastp at Q25 and MiXCR, TCRdb reprocessed the public reads and kept productive beta chains. Each entry is one CDR3 protein sequence, shown with its most common DNA and genes. The V and J calls were determined by TCRdb, not by the authors. For this sample there are fewer than 350,000 distinct CDR3 sequences; 85% appear just once. Roughly 0.22% of the sample lies in the top ten.

High-throughput TCR beta sequencing profiled peripheral blood CD8+ and CD4+ T cells from healthy donors, Susac syndrome patients and multiple sclerosis patients. The multiple sclerosis controls were treatment-naive patients whose relapsing-remitting disease, either stable or active, fulfilled the revised McDonald criteria. Bulk CD8+ and CD4+ T cells were purified magnetically by negative isolation, whereas CD8+ TEMRA cells were enriched by FACS. Blood was collected in EDTA tubes and processed within 24 hours, with PBMCs isolated through density gradient centrifugation. PBMCs destined for TCR sequencing were cryopreserved in liquid nitrogen and later thawed in a 37 °C water bath. The sorted or isolated CD4+, CD8+ and CD8+ TEMRA cells reached a purity of at least 90%. Overall study outcomes, separate from this receptor: The TCR sequencing and HLA analysis was acknowledged to have included a relatively small number of individuals.

Details on this clonotype: The target of this receptor is not known. No per-base quality is available; no much larger clone lies one base away.

Sequencing input: CD8+ T cells from PBMCs. The receptor was derived from a human donor with multiple sclerosis. The chain links TRBV6-1 with TRBJ2-7; the D gene remains uncertain. The CDR3 in this case is CASSEGWSSDYEQYF. The DNA reads as follows: TGTGCCAGCAGTGAAGGATGGAGCTCAGACTACGAGCAGTACTTC.